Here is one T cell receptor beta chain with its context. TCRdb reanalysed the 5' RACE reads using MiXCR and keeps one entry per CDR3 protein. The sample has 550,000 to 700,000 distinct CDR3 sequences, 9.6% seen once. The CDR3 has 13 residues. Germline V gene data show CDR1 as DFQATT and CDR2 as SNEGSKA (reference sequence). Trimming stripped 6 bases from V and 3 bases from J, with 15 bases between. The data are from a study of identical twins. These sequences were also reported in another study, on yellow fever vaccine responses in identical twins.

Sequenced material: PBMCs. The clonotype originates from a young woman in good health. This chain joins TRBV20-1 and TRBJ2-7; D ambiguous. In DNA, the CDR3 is TGCAGTGCCTCCACTAATAAACTCTACGAGCAGTACTTC. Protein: CSASTNKLYEQYF.